This passage covers 16 T cell receptor beta chains from one sample sequenced in a study of radiation and T cells in renal cell carcinoma. Regarding time point: blood 2 weeks post-SBRT. Treatment here: 15 Gy SBRT to primary tumor, nephrectomy 4 weeks later. Method: immunoSEQ multiplex PCR; TCRdb's copy keeps in-frame clones and lacks some. The sample shows roughly 120,000 clones, about 81% of them seen only once. The sequencing here drew on blood, taken from a patient whose treatment included radiotherapy and nephrectomy. Receptors were obtained from a woman in her sixties with renal cell carcinoma.

The chain combines TRBV7-6 with TRBJ1-1; D might be TRBD1 (6 bases). Per germline, CDR1 SGHVS and CDR2 FNYEAQ. The CDR3 has 18 amino acids. Trimming cost V 0 bases and J 0 bases, with 17 bases left between them. For the CDR3, the DNA is TGTGCCAGCAGCTTAGCCCCCCCAGTCCGGGACATGAACACTGAAGCTTTCTTT. It codes for CASSLAPPVRDMNTEAFF.

The chain is built from TRBV2 and TRBJ2-3, with 8 bases fitting TRBD2. The CDR3 has 14 residues. Germline V gives CDR1 SNHLY, CDR2 FYNNEI. Trimming at V came to 8 bases and at J to 6 bases, leaving 10 bases not matched to a gene. CDR3 nucleotide sequence: TGTGCCAGCCGCCCGGGACTAGGGGGGGATACGCAGTATTTT. This translates into CASRPGLGGDTQYF. Using reference TRBV2 and TRBJ2-3 for the parts outside the CDR3, the full variable domain is EPEVTQTPSHQVTQMGQEVILRCVPISNHLYFYWYRQILGQKVEFLVSFYNNEISEKSEIFDDQFSVERPDGSNFTLKIRSTKLEDSAMYFCASRPGLGGDTQYFGPGTRLTVL.

This clone has a handful of counts. CDR3 amino acids: CASRKLREGGAFF. The CDR3 DNA is TGTGCCAGCAGGAAACTGCGGGAGGGTGGAGCTTTCTTT. The rearrangement joins TRBV28 to TRBJ1-1; unclear D gene. V shed 6 bases and J shed 10 bases, with 18 bases lying between them. This CDR3 has 13 residues. The V gene's germline CDR1 is MDHEN and CDR2 SYDVKM.

In this sample, this clone turned up a few times. The V gene is TRBV11-3, the J gene TRBJ1-5, with D uncertain. Germline V lookup: CDR1 SGHNT, CDR2 YENEEA. The V end lost 1 base, the J end lost 9 bases, and 4 bases lay between the germline ends. This CDR3 is 11 amino acids long. The CDR3 loop reads CASSLGRPQHF. CDR3 coding DNA: TGTGCCAGCAGCTTAGGTCGGCCCCAGCATTTT.

The chain carries TRBV6-1 and TRBJ1-5; D gene uncertain. Deletions cut 7 bases from V and 7 bases from J, with 14 bases between. This CDR3 spans 13 amino acids. Per germline, CDR1 MNHNS and CDR2 SASEGT. CDR3: CASTRQVRQPQHF. CDR3 nucleotide sequence: TGTGCCAGCACCCGGCAGGTCAGACAGCCCCAGCATTTT.

The chain links TRBV15 to TRBJ2-2; D may be TRBD1 or TRBD2 (5 bases each). V lost 1 base and J 3 bases, leaving 15 bases between the germline ends. The CDR3 covers 17 residues. CDR1 LNHNV and CDR2 YYDKDF come from the germline V gene (reference sequence). CDR3 sequence (DNA): TGTGCCACCAGCAGAGGAGTGTCGGGGCGGGACACCGGGGAGCTGTTTTTT. It yields the protein CATSRGVSGRDTGELFF.

The chain's CDR3 is CASSFYSAGDQPQHF. CDR3 coding DNA: TGTGCCAGCAGTTTTTATTCGGCAGGTGACCAGCCCCAGCATTTT. The rearrangement uses TRBV28 and TRBJ1-5; D call uncertain. The germline V gene encodes CDR1 MDHEN and CDR2 SYDVKM. The V and J ends lost 3 bases and 7 bases respectively, with 16 bases between them. This CDR3 spans 15 amino acids.

The chain joins TRBV7-6 to TRBJ1-1; D is unclear. Trimming removed 1 base from V and 1 base from J, with 10 bases in between. The germline V gene encodes CDR1 SGHVS and CDR2 FNYEAQ. This CDR3 has 15 residues. CDR3 in amino acids: CASSLGRIPNTEAFF. In DNA, the CDR3 is TGTGCCAGCAGCTTAGGTCGGATTCCGAACACTGAAGCTTTCTTT.

This clone was counted once. The chain uses TRBV7-2 and TRBJ2-7, with D uncertain. With 1 base removed from V and 4 bases from J, the gap between germline ends came to 8 bases. Germline CDR1 SGHTA, CDR2 FQGNSA. The CDR3 runs to 13 residues. CDR3 sequence (DNA): TGTGCCAGCAGCTTAGAGGGATTTTACGAGCAGTACTTC. This gives the protein CASSLEGFYEQYF.

The rearrangement uses TRBV2 and TRBJ1-5, with D perhaps TRBD1 (6 bases). Germline V gene sequence: CDR1 SNHLY, CDR2 FYNNEI. This CDR3 is built from 15 residues. The V end lost 5 bases, the J end lost 1 base, and 12 bases lay between the germline ends. CDR3 loop: CASSPRGASNQPQHF. The CDR3 DNA reads TGTGCCAGCAGTCCACGGGGGGCGAGCAATCAGCCCCAGCATTTT.

This sequence joins TRBV7-9 and TRBJ2-1, with D maybe TRBD1 (5 bases). The CDR3 runs to 15 residues. V was shortened by 4 bases and J by 6 bases, with 16 bases between the two germline ends. Per the germline V gene, CDR1 is SEHNR and CDR2 is FQNEAQ (reference sequence). The CDR3 nucleotides are TGTGCCAGCAGCTCCTCCCCCGACAGAACCAATGAGCAGTTCTTC. Encoded protein: CASSSSPDRTNEQFF. Variable domain in full (rest from reference TRBV7-9 and TRBJ2-1): DTGVSQNPRHKITKRGQNVTFRCDPISEHNRLYWYRQTLGQGPEFLTYFQNEAQLEKSRLLSDRFSAERPKGSFSTLEIQRTEQGDSAMYLCASSSSPDRTNEQFFGPGTRLTVL.

The chain employs TRBV27 and TRBJ2-2, with D unclear. In germline, CDR1 is MNHEY, CDR2 SMNVEV (reference sequence). This CDR3 region has 16 residues. V was trimmed by 5 bases and J by 3 bases, leaving 16 bases between them. The CDR3 DNA reads TGTGCCAGCAGTCCTCAGGTGAAGAGTTACACCGGGGAGCTGTTTTTT. Translation gives CASSPQVKSYTGELFF.

The CDR3 DNA follows: TGTGCCAGCAGCCCATACGCAGCCCGGAATCAGCCCCAGCATTTT. Translated, it gives CASSPYAARNQPQHF. V and J are TRBV7-2 and TRBJ1-5, with D hard to call. Per the germline V gene, CDR1 is SGHTA and CDR2 is FQGNSA. The CDR3 runs 15 residues. With 5 bases removed from V and 4 bases from J, the gap between germline ends came to 15 bases.

J is TRBJ1-1 and V is TRBV5-1; 7 nucleotides line up with TRBD1. This CDR3 is 13 amino acids long. In germline, CDR1 is SGHRS, CDR2 YFSETQ. V lost 7 bases, J lost 1 base, and 4 bases stayed unmatched. CDR3 in amino acids: CASHGTENTEAFF. The CDR3 bases are TGCGCCAGCCATGGGACAGAGAACACTGAAGCTTTCTTT. Full variable domain (outside the CDR3, taken from reference TRBV5-1 and TRBJ1-1): KAGVTQTPRYLIKTRGQQVTLSCSPISGHRSVSWYQQTPGQGLQFLFEYFSETQRNKGNFPGRFSGRQFSNSRSEMNVSTLELGDSALYLCASHGTENTEAFFGQGTRLTVV.

The CDR3, as DNA: TGTGCCAGCGGAATTAAGGACGACACTGAAGCTTTCTTT. The encoded protein is CASGIKDDTEAFF. The chain recombines TRBV27 with TRBJ1-1; D ambiguous. Trimming removed 8 bases from V and 3 bases from J, with 13 bases in between. Germline CDR1 reads MNHEY; CDR2 reads SMNVEV (reference sequence). The CDR3 is made up of 13 amino acids.

This clone was seen more than once but under ten times. The gene calls are TRBV28 and TRBJ1-2; possible D gene TRBD1, 5 bases. V dropped 11 bases and J dropped 0 bases, with 10 bases sitting between them. The CDR3 totals 12 residues. Germline-derived CDR1 and CDR2 are MDHEN and SYDVKM. CDR3 in amino acids: CAPDRANYGYTF. CDR3 sequence (DNA): TGTGCCCCCGACAGAGCTAACTATGGCTACACCTTC.